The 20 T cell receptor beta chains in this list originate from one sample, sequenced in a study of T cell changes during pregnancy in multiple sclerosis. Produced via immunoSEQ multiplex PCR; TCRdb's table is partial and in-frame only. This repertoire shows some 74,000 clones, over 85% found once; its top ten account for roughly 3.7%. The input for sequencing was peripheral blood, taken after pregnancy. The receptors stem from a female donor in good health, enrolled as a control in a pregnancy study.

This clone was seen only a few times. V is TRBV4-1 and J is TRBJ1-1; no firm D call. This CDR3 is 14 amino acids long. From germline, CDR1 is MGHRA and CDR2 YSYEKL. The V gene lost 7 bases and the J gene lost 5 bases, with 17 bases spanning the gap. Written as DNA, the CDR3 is TGCGCCAGCAACTGGGCCGTTGGAGGGACTGAAGCTTTCTTT. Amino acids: CASNWAVGGTEAFF.

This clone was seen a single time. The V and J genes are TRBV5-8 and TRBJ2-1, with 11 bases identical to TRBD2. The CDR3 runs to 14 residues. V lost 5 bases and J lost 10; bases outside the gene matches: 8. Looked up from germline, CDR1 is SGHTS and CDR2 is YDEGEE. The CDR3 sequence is CASRPRLAGREQFF. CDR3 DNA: TGTGCCAGCAGGCCCAGACTAGCGGGACGCGAGCAGTTCTTC.

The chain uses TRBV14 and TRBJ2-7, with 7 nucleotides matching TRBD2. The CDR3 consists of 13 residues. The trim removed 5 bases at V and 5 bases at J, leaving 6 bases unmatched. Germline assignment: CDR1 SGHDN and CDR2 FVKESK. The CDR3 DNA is TGTGCCAGCAGCTACGGTGGGAGGGACGAGCAGTACTTC. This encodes CASSYGGRDEQYF.

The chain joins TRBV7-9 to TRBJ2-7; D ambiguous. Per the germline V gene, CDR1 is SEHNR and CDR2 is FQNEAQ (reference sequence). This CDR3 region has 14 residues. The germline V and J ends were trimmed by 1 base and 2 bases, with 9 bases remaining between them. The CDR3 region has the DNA TGTGCCAGCAGCTTAGGCCCGGTAGCCTACGAGCAGTACTTC. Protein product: CASSLGPVAYEQYF.

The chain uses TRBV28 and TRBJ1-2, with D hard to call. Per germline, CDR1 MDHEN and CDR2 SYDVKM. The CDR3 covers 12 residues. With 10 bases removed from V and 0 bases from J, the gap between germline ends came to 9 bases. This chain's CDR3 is CATSQANYGYTF. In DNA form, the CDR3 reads TGTGCCACCTCTCAGGCTAACTATGGCTACACCTTC.

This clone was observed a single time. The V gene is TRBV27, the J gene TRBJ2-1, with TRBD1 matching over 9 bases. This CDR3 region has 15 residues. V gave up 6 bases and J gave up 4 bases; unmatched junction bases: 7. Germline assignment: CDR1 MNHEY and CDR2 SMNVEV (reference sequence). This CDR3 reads CASRLDRGQYNEQFF. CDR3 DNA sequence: TGTGCCAGCAGGCTGGACAGGGGCCAGTACAATGAGCAGTTCTTC.

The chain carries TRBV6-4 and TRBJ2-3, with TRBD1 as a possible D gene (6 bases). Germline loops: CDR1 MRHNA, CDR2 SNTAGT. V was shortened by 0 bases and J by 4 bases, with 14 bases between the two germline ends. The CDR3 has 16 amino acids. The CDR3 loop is CASSDSQAGDSDTQYF. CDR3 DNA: TGTGCCAGCAGTGACTCTCAGGCAGGGGATTCAGATACGCAGTATTTT.

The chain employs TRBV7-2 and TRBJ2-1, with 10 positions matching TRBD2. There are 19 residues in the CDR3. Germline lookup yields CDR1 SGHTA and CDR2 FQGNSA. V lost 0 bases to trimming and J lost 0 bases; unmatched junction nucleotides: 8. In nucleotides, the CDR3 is TGTGCCAGCAGCTTAGCGATATCAGCGGGAGGGCTCTCCTACAATGAGCAGTTCTTC. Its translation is CASSLAISAGGLSYNEQFF.

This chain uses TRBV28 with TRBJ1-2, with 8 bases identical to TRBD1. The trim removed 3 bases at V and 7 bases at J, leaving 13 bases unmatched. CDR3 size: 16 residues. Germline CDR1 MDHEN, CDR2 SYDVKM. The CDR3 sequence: CASSFWGADRGGGYTF. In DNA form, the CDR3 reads TGTGCCAGCAGTTTTTGGGGGGCTGACAGGGGAGGTGGCTACACCTTC.

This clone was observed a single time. CDR3 coding DNA: TGTGCCAGCAGACTGTCACGGTCGTGGTCGAACACTGAAGCTTTCTTT. Amino acid sequence: CASRLSRSWSNTEAFF. The gene calls are TRBV28 and TRBJ1-1; D uncertain. Germline lookup yields CDR1 MDHEN and CDR2 SYDVKM. V was clipped by 6 bases and J by 1 base, with 18 bases between them. CDR3 length: 16 amino acids.

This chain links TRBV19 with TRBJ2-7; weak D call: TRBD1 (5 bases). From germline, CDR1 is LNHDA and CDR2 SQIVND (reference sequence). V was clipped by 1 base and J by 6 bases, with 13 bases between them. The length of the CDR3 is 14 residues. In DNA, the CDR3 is TGTGCCAGTAGTATAGTGCCAGGGCCGGGCGAGCAGTACTTC. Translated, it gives CASSIVPGPGEQYF.

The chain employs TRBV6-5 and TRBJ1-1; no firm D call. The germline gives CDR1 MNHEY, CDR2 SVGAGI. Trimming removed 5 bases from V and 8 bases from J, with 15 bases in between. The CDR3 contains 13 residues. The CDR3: CASSQPAAGEAFF. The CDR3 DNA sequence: TGTGCCAGCAGTCAACCCGCAGCAGGAGAAGCTTTCTTT.

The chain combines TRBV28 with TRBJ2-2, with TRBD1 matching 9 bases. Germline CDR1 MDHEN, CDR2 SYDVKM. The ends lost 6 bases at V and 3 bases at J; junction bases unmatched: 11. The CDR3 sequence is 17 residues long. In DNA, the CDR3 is TGTGCCAGCAGCCCCCCTCCGGGACAGGGTTACACCGGGGAGCTGTTTTTT. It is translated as CASSPPPGQGYTGELFF.

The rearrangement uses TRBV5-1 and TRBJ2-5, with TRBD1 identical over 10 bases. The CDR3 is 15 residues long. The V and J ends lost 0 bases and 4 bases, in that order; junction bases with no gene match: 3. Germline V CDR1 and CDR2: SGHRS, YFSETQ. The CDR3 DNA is TGCGCCAGCAGCTTGGGTGGACAGGGGGTAGAGACCCAGTACTTC. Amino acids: CASSLGGQGVETQYF.

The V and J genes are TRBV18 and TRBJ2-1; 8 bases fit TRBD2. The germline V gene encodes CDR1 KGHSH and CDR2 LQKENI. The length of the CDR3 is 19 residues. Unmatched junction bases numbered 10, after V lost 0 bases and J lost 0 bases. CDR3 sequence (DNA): TGTGCCAGCTCACCACCGGGGTTTAGCGGGGAAAGCTCCTACAATGAGCAGTTCTTC. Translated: CASSPPGFSGESSYNEQFF.

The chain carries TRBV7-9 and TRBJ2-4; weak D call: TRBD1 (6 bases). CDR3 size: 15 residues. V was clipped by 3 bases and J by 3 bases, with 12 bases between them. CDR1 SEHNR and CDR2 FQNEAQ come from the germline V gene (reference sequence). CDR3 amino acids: CASSFLQGFKNIQYF. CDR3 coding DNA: TGTGCCAGCAGCTTCTTACAGGGATTCAAAAACATTCAGTACTTC.

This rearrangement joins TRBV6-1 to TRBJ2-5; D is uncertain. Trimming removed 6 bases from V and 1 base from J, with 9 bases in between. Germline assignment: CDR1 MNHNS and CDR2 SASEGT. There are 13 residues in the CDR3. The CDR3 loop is CASRTGTQETQYF. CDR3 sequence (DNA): TGTGCCAGCAGGACGGGTACCCAAGAGACCCAGTACTTC.

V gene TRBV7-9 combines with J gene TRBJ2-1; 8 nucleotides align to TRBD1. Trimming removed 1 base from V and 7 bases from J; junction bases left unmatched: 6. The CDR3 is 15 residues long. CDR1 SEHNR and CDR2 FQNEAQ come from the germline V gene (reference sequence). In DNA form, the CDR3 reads TGTGCCAGCAGCTTAGTTGTGACAGGGGAAAATGAGCAGTTCTTC. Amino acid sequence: CASSLVVTGENEQFF.

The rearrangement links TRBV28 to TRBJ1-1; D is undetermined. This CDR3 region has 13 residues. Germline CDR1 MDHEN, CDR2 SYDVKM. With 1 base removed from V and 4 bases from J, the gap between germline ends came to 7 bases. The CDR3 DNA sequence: TGTGCCAGCAGTTTATCCAGAAGCACTGAAGCTTTCTTT. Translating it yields CASSLSRSTEAFF.

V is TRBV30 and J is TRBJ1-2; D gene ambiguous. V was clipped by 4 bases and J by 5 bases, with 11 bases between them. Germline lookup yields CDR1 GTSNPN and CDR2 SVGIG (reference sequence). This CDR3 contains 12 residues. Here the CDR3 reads CAWTPSVYGYTF. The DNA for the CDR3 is TGTGCCTGGACCCCTTCTGTATATGGCTACACCTTC.